The TCR beta chain described here comes from a study of identical twins. Study results and caveats: Partly confounded zero-insertion analyses could result from invariant MAIT and iNKT cells. Excess sharing between twins was weaker in beta out-of-frame sequences.

The germline V gene encodes CDR1 SGHRS and CDR2 YFSETQ. CDR3 length: 14 amino acids. The V gene lost 3 bases and the J gene lost 5 bases, with 14 bases spanning the gap. TCRdb re-called the 5' RACE reads through MiXCR, storing one row per CDR3 protein. The repertoire holds approximately 630,000 distinct CDR3 sequences, with 7% to 7.5% as singletons. With regard to this clonotype: Its matching antigen is unknown.

The sample also formed part of further work on yellow fever vaccine responses in identical twins.

This TCR came from a young woman in good health. The specimen was PBMCs. The gene calls are TRBV5-1 and TRBJ1-1; D is ambiguous. CDR3 coding DNA: TGCGCCAGCAGCTGGGTGGGATTGGGAACTGAAGCTTTCTTT. This encodes CASSWVGLGTEAFF.